These 14 T cell receptor beta chains were all obtained from the same sample, sequenced in a study of T cell responses to AZD1222 COVID-19 vaccine. Generated by immunoSEQ multiplex PCR, the TCRdb table keeps only in-frame clones and is missing some. The sample lists more than 80,000 clones, 70% to 90% occurring once. Sequenced here: peripheral blood, sampled 28 days after the second AZD1222 dose. The receptors come from an adult who received the AZD1222 COVID-19 vaccine.

The rearrangement uses TRBV6-5 and TRBJ2-5; D perhaps matches TRBD1 (5 bases). The CDR3 has 11 residues. The germline V and J ends were trimmed by 7 bases and 5 bases, with 8 bases remaining between them. Germline V gene sequence: CDR1 MNHEY, CDR2 SVGAGI. The CDR3 protein is CASTPGETQYF. The CDR3 DNA sequence: TGTGCCAGCACCCCAGGGGAGACCCAGTACTTC.

V usage is TRBV20-1 and J usage is TRBJ2-3, with 8 bases lining up with TRBD2. The CDR3 contains 17 residues. From germline, CDR1 is DFQATT and CDR2 SNEGSKA (reference sequence). The ends lost 3 bases at V and 2 bases at J; junction bases unmatched: 13. CDR3 in amino acids: CSASAVGIAGNTDTQYF. In DNA form, the CDR3 reads TGCAGTGCTAGTGCCGTGGGCATAGCGGGGAACACAGATACGCAGTATTTT.

The V call is TRBV28, the J call TRBJ2-7, with no clear D. CDR1 and CDR2 from the germline V gene are MDHEN and SYDVKM. The CDR3 contains 12 residues. Between the trimmed V and J ends, which lost 3 bases and 3 bases, there was a span of 6 bases. For the CDR3, the DNA is TGTGCCAGCAGTTTGAGTAACTACGAGCAGTACTTC. It yields the protein CASSLSNYEQYF.

The chain combines TRBV5-4 with TRBJ2-5; D call uncertain. The V end lost 1 base, the J end lost 5 bases, and 6 bases lay between the germline ends. The CDR3 extends over 12 amino acids. Germline assignment: CDR1 SGHNT and CDR2 YYREEE (reference sequence). CDR3: CASSLIEETQYF. Written as DNA, the CDR3 is TGTGCCAGCAGCTTGATTGAGGAGACCCAGTACTTC. Looking up the rest from reference TRBV5-4 and TRBJ2-5 gives the full variable domain: ETGVTQSPTHLIKTRGQQVTLRCSSQSGHNTVSWYQQALGQGPQFIFQYYREEENGRGNFPPRFSGLQFPNYSSELNVNALELDDSALYLCASSLIEETQYFGPGTRLLVL.

This clone showed up just a few times. The V and J genes are TRBV7-3 and TRBJ2-2; D unresolved. The CDR3 is made up of 17 amino acids. Between the trimmed V and J ends, which lost 4 bases and 1 base, there was a span of 16 bases. The germline CDR1 and CDR2 sequences are SGHTA and FQGTGA. In DNA, the CDR3 is TGTGCCAGCAGCTCCCCCTCGGCTGGGATGAACACCGGGGAGCTGTTTTTT. As protein: CASSSPSAGMNTGELFF. Filled out from reference TRBV7-3 and TRBJ2-2, the complete variable domain reads GAGVSQTPSNKVTEKGKYVELRCDPISGHTALYWYRQSLGQGPEFLIYFQGTGAADDSGLPNDRFFAVRPEGSVSTLKIQRTERGDSAVYLCASSSPSAGMNTGELFFGEGSRLTVL.

There are a few counts of this clone. The chain recombines TRBV28 with TRBJ1-4; 8 bases are shared with TRBD1. CDR3 length equals 14 residues. CDR1 and CDR2 (germline): MDHEN, SYDVKM. The V and J ends lost 6 bases and 5 bases, in that order; junction bases with no gene match: 5. CDR3 bases: TGTGCCAGCAGCACAGGGGGGCGGAATGAAAAACTGTTTTTT. Residues: CASSTGGRNEKLFF. Based on the CDR3 plus reference TRBV28 and TRBJ1-4, the full variable domain is DVKVTQSSRYLVKRTGEKVFLECVQDMDHENMFWYRQDPGLGLRLIYFSYDVKMKEKGDIPEGYSVSREKKERFSLILESASTNQTSMYLCASSTGGRNEKLFFGSGTQLSVL.

This chain links TRBV5-1 with TRBJ2-1; TRBD1 aligns across 11 bases. The CDR3 is made up of 16 amino acids. Germline CDR1 is SGHRS and CDR2 is YFSETQ. The V and J ends lost 3 bases and 6 bases, in that order; junction bases with no gene match: 8. The chain's CDR3 is CASSSTGTGGRNEQFF. In DNA form, the CDR3 reads TGCGCCAGCAGCTCGACGGGGACAGGGGGACGCAATGAGCAGTTCTTC.

The chain has TRBV29-1 and TRBJ1-1; no reliable D call. Germline V gene lookup returns CDR1 SQVTM and CDR2 ANQGSEA. V lost 8 bases, J lost 4 bases, and 8 bases lay in between. The CDR3 covers 10 residues. The CDR3 region is CSISSTEAFF. CDR3 sequence (DNA): TGCAGCATCTCTAGCACTGAAGCTTTCTTT.

CDR3 bases: TGTGCCAGCAGCGTAGTGGGCGGAGGGAGCTATGTTGAGCAGTTCTTC. Its protein is CASSVVGGGSYVEQFF. The rearrangement links TRBV9 to TRBJ2-1; a weak D match, TRBD2 (6 bases). CDR1 and CDR2 from the germline V gene are SGDLS and YYNGEE. This CDR3 is built from 16 residues. Trimming pared 0 bases from V and 9 bases from J, leaving 19 bases between.

CDR3 DNA: TGTGCCAGCACTAACAGCATCCACTACGAGCAGTACTTC. Its translation: CASTNSIHYEQYF. The chain has TRBV28 and TRBJ2-7, with D unresolved. The CDR3 runs 13 residues. V lost 7 bases and J lost 3, with 13 bases in between. Germline CDR1 and CDR2: MDHEN and SYDVKM.

The CDR3 DNA sequence: TGTGCCAGCAGGGGACTAGCGGGCGAGCAGTACGTC. This encodes CASRGLAGEQYV. The chain employs TRBV21-1 and TRBJ2-7; the table names TRBD2, a call not compared with the DNA. TRBV21-1 is an annotated pseudogene. This CDR3 has 12 amino acids.

The chain recombines TRBV14 with TRBJ1-1; D is ambiguous. In germline, CDR1 is SGHDN, CDR2 FVKESK. The CDR3 is 13 residues long. The V and J ends lost 3 bases and 4 bases respectively, with 9 bases between them. The CDR3 DNA sequence: TGTGCCAGCAGCCAGTTACAGACCACTGAAGCTTTCTTT. Its protein product is CASSQLQTTEAFF.

The chain couples TRBV14 to TRBJ1-2; a weak D match, TRBD1 (6 bases). The CDR3 consists of 12 residues. Trimming took 1 base from V and 8 from J, leaving 8 bases between them. CDR1 and CDR2 (germline): SGHDN, FVKESK. CDR3: CASSQVGGGYTF. Here the CDR3 DNA reads TGTGCCAGCAGCCAAGTAGGGGGAGGCTACACCTTC.

This clone showed up just once. The rearrangement joins TRBV18 to TRBJ1-2; D not resolved. Germline V lookup: CDR1 KGHSH, CDR2 LQKENI. V lost 2 bases and J lost 3, with 13 bases in between. The CDR3 is 15 residues long. The CDR3 protein is CASSPNRAADYGYTF. The CDR3 nucleotides are TGTGCCAGCTCACCAAACCGGGCGGCTGACTATGGCTACACCTTC.